This entry concerns a single T cell receptor (beta chain). Its antigen is as yet unknown. V was trimmed by 5 bases and J by 7 bases, leaving 14 bases between them. Looked up from germline, CDR1 is LGHNT and CDR2 is FRNRAP. The CDR3 consists of 13 residues. Assay: immunoSEQ multiplex PCR; the TCRdb copy retains only in-frame clones and omits some. The profile shows fewer than 45,000 clones, 80% to 90% of them singletons. This specimen comes from a study of PD-1 blockade in mismatch repair-deficient tumors. Regarding the study as a whole: Rapid post-treatment expansion, then contraction, generally preceding radiologic response, marked tumor-resident clones.

PCR or immunohistochemistry showed mismatch repair deficiency in every enrolled patient. The receptor comes from an adult with mismatch repair-deficient cancer. The sample was peripheral blood, taken 76 weeks after starting pembrolizumab. This chain uses TRBV12-5 with TRBJ1-1; D not resolved. The CDR3 loop is CASGRPSDGEAFF. Written as DNA, the CDR3 is TGTGCTAGTGGTCGACCCTCAGACGGTGAAGCTTTCTTT.